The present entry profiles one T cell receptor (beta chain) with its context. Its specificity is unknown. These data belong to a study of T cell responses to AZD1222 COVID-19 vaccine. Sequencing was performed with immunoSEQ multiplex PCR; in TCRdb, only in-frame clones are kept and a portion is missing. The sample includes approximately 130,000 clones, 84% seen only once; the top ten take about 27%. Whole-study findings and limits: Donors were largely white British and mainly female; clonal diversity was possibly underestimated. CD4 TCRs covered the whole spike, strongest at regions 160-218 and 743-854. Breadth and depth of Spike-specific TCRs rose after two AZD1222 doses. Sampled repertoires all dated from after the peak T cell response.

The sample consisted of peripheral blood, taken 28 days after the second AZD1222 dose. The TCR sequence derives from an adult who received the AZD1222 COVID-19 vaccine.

The DNA of the CDR3 is TGCGCCAGCCGCCGGACAGGGGGTGATGAGCAGTTCTTC. Translation gives CASRRTGGDEQFF. The genes are TRBV10-1 and TRBJ2-1; 10 nucleotides match TRBD1. Germline CDR1 and CDR2: WNHNN and SYGVQD (reference sequence). There are 13 residues in the CDR3. Losses at the gene ends were 8 bases for V and 8 bases for J; bases not matched to a gene: 6.